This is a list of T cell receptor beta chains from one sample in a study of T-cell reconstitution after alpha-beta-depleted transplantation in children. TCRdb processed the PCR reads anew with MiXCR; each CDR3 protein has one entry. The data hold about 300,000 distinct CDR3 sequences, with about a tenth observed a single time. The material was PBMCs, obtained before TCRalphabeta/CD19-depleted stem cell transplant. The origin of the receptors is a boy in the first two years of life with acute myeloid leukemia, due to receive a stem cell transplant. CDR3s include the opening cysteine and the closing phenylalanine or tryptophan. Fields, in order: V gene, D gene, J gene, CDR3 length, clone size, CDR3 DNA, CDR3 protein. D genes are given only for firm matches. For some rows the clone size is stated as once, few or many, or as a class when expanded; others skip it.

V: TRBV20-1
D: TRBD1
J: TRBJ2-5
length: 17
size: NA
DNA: TGCAGTGCTAGAGTATGGGTGACAGGGGGCCGGGGAGAGACCCAGTACTTC
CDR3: CSARVWVTGGRGETQYF

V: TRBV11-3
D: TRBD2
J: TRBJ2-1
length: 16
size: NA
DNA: TGTGCCAGCAGCCCGCGGGAGGGAGGGCCGTACAATGAGCAGTTCTTC
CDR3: CASSPREGGPYNEQFF

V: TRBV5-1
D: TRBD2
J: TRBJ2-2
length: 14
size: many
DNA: TGCGCCAGCACTAGCGTGACTAGCCCCGGGGAGCTGTTTTTT
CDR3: CASTSVTSPGELFF

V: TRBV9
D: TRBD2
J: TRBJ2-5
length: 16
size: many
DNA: TGTGCCAGCAGCCCCCTTGGCGGGGGTTCATTTTGGACCCAGTACTTC
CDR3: CASSPLGGGSFWTQYF

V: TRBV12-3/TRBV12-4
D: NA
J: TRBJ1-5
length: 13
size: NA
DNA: TGTGCCAGTCGGTGGGATAGCAATCAGCCCCAGCATTTT
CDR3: CASRWDSNQPQHF

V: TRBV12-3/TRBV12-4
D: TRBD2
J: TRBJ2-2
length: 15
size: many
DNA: TGTGCCAGCAGTGGGACTAGCGGGGGGTCCGGGGAGCTGTTTTTT
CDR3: CASSGTSGGSGELFF

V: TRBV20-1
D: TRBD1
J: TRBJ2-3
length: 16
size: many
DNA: TGCAGTGCTAGTTGGCGGGACAGGGGAGGAACAGATACGCAGTATTTT
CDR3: CSASWRDRGGTDTQYF

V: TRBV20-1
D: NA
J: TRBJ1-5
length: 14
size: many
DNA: TGCAGTGCTAGAGATGGCAGGGCTGGCCAGCCCCAGCATTTT
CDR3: CSARDGRAGQPQHF

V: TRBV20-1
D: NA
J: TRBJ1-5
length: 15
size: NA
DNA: TGCAGTGCTTCCTCGCCGACAGCCACCGAATCGCCCCAGCATTTT
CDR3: CSASSPTATESPQHF

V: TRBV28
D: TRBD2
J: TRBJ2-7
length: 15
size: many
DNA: TGTGCCAGCAGTTTGGGACTAGCGGGAGGAGCCCGGCAGTACTTC
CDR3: CASSLGLAGGARQYF

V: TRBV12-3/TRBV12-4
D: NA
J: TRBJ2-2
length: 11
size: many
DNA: TGTGCCAGCAGTGCCCGGGGGTCGGTGTTTTTT
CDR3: CASSARGSVFF

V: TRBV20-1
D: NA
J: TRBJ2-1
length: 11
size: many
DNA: TGCAGTGCCAGGGATCTGGGTGAGCAGTTCTTC
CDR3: CSARDLGEQFF

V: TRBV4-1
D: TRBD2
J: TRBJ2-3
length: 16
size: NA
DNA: TGCGCCAGCAGCCAAGGGGCGGGGGGGCACACAGATACGCAGTATTTT
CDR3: CASSQGAGGHTDTQYF